These 24 T cell receptor beta chains originate from one sample sequenced in a study of T cell responses to AZD1222 COVID-19 vaccine. The table came from immunoSEQ multiplex PCR; TCRdb's copy has only in-frame clones and leaves some out. The repertoire holds about 34,000 clones, with 85% to 90% as singletons. The specimen comprised peripheral blood, sampled on day 0 of AZD1222 vaccination. Every receptor here comes from an adult in good health.

This clone was seen a single time. The chain joins TRBV12-1 to TRBJ2-1; the table names TRBD2, a call not compared with the DNA. TRBV12-1 is labeled a pseudogene. This CDR3 comprises 15 residues. This CDR3 is CASSSTRASYNEQFF. CDR3 DNA: TGTGCCAGCAGCTCCACGAGGGCCTCCTACAATGAGCAGTTCTTC.

The gene calls are TRBV5-6 and TRBJ2-1; possibly TRBD2 for D (5 bases). With 7 bases removed from V and 4 bases from J, the gap between germline ends came to 12 bases. CDR3 length: 13 amino acids. The germline V gene encodes CDR1 SGHDT and CDR2 YYEEEE. The CDR3 reads CASRRAVYNEQFF. CDR3 nucleotides: TGTGCCAGCCGGCGGGCCGTATACAATGAGCAGTTCTTC.

The V gene is TRBV7-3, the J gene TRBJ2-1; tentative D call: TRBD2 (7 bases). V was clipped by 5 bases and J by 5 bases, with 13 bases between them. The CDR3 is made up of 14 amino acids. Per the germline V gene, CDR1 is SGHTA and CDR2 is FQGTGA. The DNA of the CDR3 is TGTGCCAGCAGCCTAGGGGGAGGGAACAATGAGCAGTTCTTC. This gives the protein CASSLGGGNNEQFF.

V and J are TRBV2 and TRBJ2-3, with TRBD2 matching 12 bases. Looked up from germline, CDR1 is SNHLY and CDR2 is FYNNEI. The V and J ends lost 6 bases and 1 base, in that order; junction bases with no gene match: 5. CDR3 length: 16 amino acids. CDR3 DNA sequence: TGTGCCAGCAGCAGACTAGCGGGGGCGCGCACAGATACGCAGTATTTT. Its protein is CASSRLAGARTDTQYF.

The rearrangement joins TRBV19 to TRBJ1-5; the match to TRBD1 covers 8 bases. CDR3 length equals 16 residues. CDR1 LNHDA and CDR2 SQIVND come from the germline V gene (reference sequence). V shed 9 bases and J 1 base; nucleotides not matched to a gene: 11. DNA for the CDR3: TGTGCCAGCCTCTCCGCAGGGGGCCGGAGCAATCAGCCCCAGCATTTT. Translation: CASLSAGGRSNQPQHF.

The rearrangement joins TRBV6-5 to TRBJ1-1; unclear D gene. This CDR3 comprises 13 residues. Per the germline V gene, CDR1 is MNHEY and CDR2 is SVGAGI. V lost 4 bases to trimming and J lost 4 bases, with 10 bases between them. DNA of the CDR3: TGTGCCAGCAGTTCCGACTTGACCACTGAAGCTTTCTTT. Translating it yields CASSSDLTTEAFF.

The CDR3 DNA sequence: TGTGCCAGCAGTGCCTTATCGGATACGCAGTATTTT. Protein product: CASSALSDTQYF. The rearrangement joins TRBV2 to TRBJ2-3; D is unclear. This CDR3 is 12 amino acids long. Trimming took off 4 bases at V and 6 bases at J, with 8 bases between the two ends. Germline V lookup: CDR1 SNHLY, CDR2 FYNNEI.

This chain joins TRBV6-5 and TRBJ2-5; maybe TRBD2 (6 bases). Between the trimmed V and J ends, which lost 6 bases and 4 bases, there was a span of 15 bases. The germline CDR1 and CDR2 sequences are MNHEY and SVGAGI. CDR3 size: 14 residues. The CDR3 loop reads CASRIGLSGETQYF. The CDR3 nucleotides are TGTGCCAGCAGAATAGGACTATCGGGAGAGACCCAGTACTTC.

CDR3 bases: TGTGCCAGCAGTCCCCGGACAGGAGGAGAGCAGTACTTC. Encoded protein: CASSPRTGGEQYF. The V and J genes are TRBV12-3 or TRBV12-4 and TRBJ2-7; 7 bases match TRBD1. This CDR3 contains 13 residues. V lost 5 bases, J lost 7 bases, and 8 bases stayed unmatched.

The rearrangement joins TRBV5-4 to TRBJ1-1; maybe TRBD1 (5 bases). The CDR3 totals 14 residues. Germline loops: CDR1 SGHNT, CDR2 YYREEE (reference sequence). Trimming pared 4 bases from V and 1 base from J, leaving 11 bases between. CDR3 in amino acids: CASSEGLRNTEAFF. In DNA form, the CDR3 reads TGTGCCAGCAGCGAGGGGTTGCGGAACACTGAAGCTTTCTTT.

The chain recombines TRBV28 with TRBJ1-1, with D tentatively TRBD1 (6 bases). V shed 8 bases and J shed 1 base, with 17 bases lying between them. CDR3 length: 15 residues. The germline V gene has CDR1 MDHEN and CDR2 SYDVKM. This CDR3 is CASGFLGQQNTEAFF. DNA for the CDR3: TGTGCCAGCGGATTCCTAGGACAGCAGAACACTGAAGCTTTCTTT. The variable domain in full, completed from reference TRBV28 and TRBJ1-1, reads DVKVTQSSRYLVKRTGEKVFLECVQDMDHENMFWYRQDPGLGLRLIYFSYDVKMKEKGDIPEGYSVSREKKERFSLILESASTNQTSMYLCASGFLGQQNTEAFFGQGTRLTVV.

The gene calls are TRBV23-1 and TRBJ2-7; 10 bases match TRBD2. TRBV23-1 is assigned to the ORF class and has an uncertain function. The V segment lost 6 bases and the J segment 0 bases; nucleotides outside the gene matches: 2. This CDR3 region has 14 residues. CDR3 in DNA: TGCGCCAGCAGCAGACTAGCGGGCTCCTACGAGCAGTACTTC. Protein: CASSRLAGSYEQYF.

This clone was seen just once. The J gene is TRBJ1-5, the V gene TRBV12-3 or TRBV12-4; D gene unclear. The ends were cut back, 3 bases at V and 5 bases at J, with 8 bases in the middle. CDR3 length equals 13 residues. In nucleotides, the CDR3 is TGTGCCAGCAGTTTGAAAGATTATCAGCCCCAGCATTTT. Its translation is CASSLKDYQPQHF.

This clone was detected once. This chain links TRBV28 with TRBJ2-1; no firm D call. Germline loops: CDR1 MDHEN, CDR2 SYDVKM. Trimming cost V 7 bases and J 7 bases, with 8 bases left between them. This CDR3 has 11 residues. For the CDR3, the DNA is TGTGCCAGCACCGAGCGTAATGAGCAGTTCTTC. It codes for CASTERNEQFF. Full variable domain (rest looked up from reference TRBV28 and TRBJ2-1): DVKVTQSSRYLVKRTGEKVFLECVQDMDHENMFWYRQDPGLGLRLIYFSYDVKMKEKGDIPEGYSVSREKKERFSLILESASTNQTSMYLCASTERNEQFFGPGTRLTVL.

This clone is a singleton in its sample. This sequence joins TRBV2 and TRBJ1-2; D ambiguous. The length of the CDR3 is 13 residues. Trimming removed 6 bases from V and 2 bases from J, with 10 bases in between. Germline lookup yields CDR1 SNHLY and CDR2 FYNNEI. CDR3 nucleotides: TGTGCCAGCAGCTCCAGGCTGAACTATGGCTACACCTTC. It translates to CASSSRLNYGYTF. The full variable domain, in which reference TRBV2 and TRBJ1-2 provide the parts outside the CDR3, is EPEVTQTPSHQVTQMGQEVILRCVPISNHLYFYWYRQILGQKVEFLVSFYNNEISEKSEIFDDQFSVERPDGSNFTLKIRSTKLEDSAMYFCASSSRLNYGYTFGSGTRLTVV.

The V gene is TRBV20-1, the J gene TRBJ2-7; a possible D gene is TRBD2 (6 bases). The CDR3 runs 11 residues. CDR1 is DFQATT, CDR2 SNEGSKA, per germline (reference sequence). Trimming stripped 8 bases from V and 9 bases from J, with 17 bases between. In DNA form, the CDR3 reads TGCAGTACTGGGCGGGGTGTAGGGCAGTACTTC. Translated: CSTGRGVGQYF.

The chain is built from TRBV20-1 and TRBJ2-5; D is uncertain. CDR3 length: 10 residues. Germline V CDR1 and CDR2: DFQATT, SNEGSKA (reference sequence). V was trimmed by 3 bases and J by 5 bases, leaving 4 bases between them. CDR3 region: CSASMETQYF. CDR3 DNA: TGCAGTGCTAGCATGGAGACCCAGTACTTC.

This clone was recorded only once. This sequence joins TRBV30 and TRBJ1-1, with 7 bases that match TRBD1. This CDR3 contains 13 residues. With 8 bases clipped from V and 1 base from J, the junction kept 7 bases outside the gene matches. Germline lookup yields CDR1 GTSNPN and CDR2 SVGIG (reference sequence). The CDR3 here is CAPGDRENTEAFF. The CDR3 bases are TGTGCCCCCGGGGACAGAGAGAACACTGAAGCTTTCTTT.

J is TRBJ1-6 and V is TRBV6-5, with D hard to call. The CDR3 has 12 amino acids. CDR1 is MNHEY, CDR2 SVGAGI, per germline. The V end was cut by 6 bases, the J end by 7 bases, with 7 bases between. In DNA form, the CDR3 reads TGTGCCAGCAGAAACCTCAATTCACCCCTCCACTTT. Translated, it gives CASRNLNSPLHF.

The chain uses TRBV29-1 and TRBJ2-5; 8 bases are shared with TRBD1. This CDR3 spans 13 amino acids. Germline lookup yields CDR1 SQVTM and CDR2 ANQGSEA. V lost 8 bases, J lost 2 bases, and 7 bases stayed unmatched. The CDR3 coding sequence is TGCAGCTTAGCTACAGGGGGACAAGAGACCCAGTACTTC. It codes for CSLATGGQETQYF.

The gene calls are TRBV7-2 and TRBJ1-3; D not resolved. The V gene lost 0 bases and the J gene lost 1 base, with 4 bases spanning the gap. The germline gives CDR1 SGHTA, CDR2 FQGNSA. CDR3 length: 14 amino acids. This CDR3 reads CASSLAGSGNTIYF. The CDR3 DNA sequence: TGTGCCAGCAGCTTAGCGGGGTCTGGAAACACCATATATTTT.

About this clone: One end of the junction varies from germline; a read error may be responsible. The V call is TRBV9, the J call TRBJ1-1; no definite D call. This CDR3 contains 11 residues. Germline V gene sequence: CDR1 SGDLS, CDR2 YYNGEE. CDR3 coding DNA: TGTGCCAGCAGTCCCGGACGCACAAAAAACTTT. This encodes CASSPGRTKNF.

J is TRBJ2-7 and V is TRBV6-5, with 10 bases lining up with TRBD2. The CDR3 loop spans 16 amino acids. Germline V gives CDR1 MNHEY, CDR2 SVGAGI. J was trimmed by 2 bases and V by 0 bases; bases with no gene match: 4. The CDR3 region has the DNA TGTGCCAGCAGTTACTCGCGACTAGCGGGTACCTACGAGCAGTACTTC. Its protein is CASSYSRLAGTYEQYF.

V is TRBV18 and J is TRBJ1-3, with D perhaps matching TRBD1 (5 bases). The CDR3 has 21 amino acids. The ends were cut back, 1 base at V and 1 base at J, with 26 bases in the middle. CDR1 is KGHSH, CDR2 LQKENI, per germline. The CDR3 DNA reads as TGTGCCAGCTCACCACTAGGTACAGCCGGGGCCGGATCAGATTCTGGAAACACCATATATTTT. This gives the protein CASSPLGTAGAGSDSGNTIYF.